This T cell receptor beta chain appears in the sequencing data of a study of blood T cell repertoires in COVID-19. Study as a whole: PBMCs, B-cell-depleted T cells, or T cells provided the cDNA or gDNA that made up the material.

Sequencing was performed with immunoSEQ multiplex PCR; in TCRdb, only in-frame clones are kept and a portion is missing. The data show about 200,000 clones, with about 87% seen just once and about 6% held by the top ten. The junction had 9 bases not matched to a gene; V was cut back by 9 bases and J by 6 bases. CDR3 length equals 14 residues. Germline CDR1 LNHDA, CDR2 SQIVND (reference sequence). This clone was observed a few times. The source is a man aged 55 to 70 who had recovered from COVID-19. V usage is TRBV19 and J usage is TRBJ1-5; 9 nucleotides match TRBD1. The sequenced material came from peripheral blood. CDR3 protein: CASKRQGDTQPQHF. The CDR3 nucleotides read TGTGCCAGCAAAAGACAGGGGGATACTCAGCCCCAGCATTTT.